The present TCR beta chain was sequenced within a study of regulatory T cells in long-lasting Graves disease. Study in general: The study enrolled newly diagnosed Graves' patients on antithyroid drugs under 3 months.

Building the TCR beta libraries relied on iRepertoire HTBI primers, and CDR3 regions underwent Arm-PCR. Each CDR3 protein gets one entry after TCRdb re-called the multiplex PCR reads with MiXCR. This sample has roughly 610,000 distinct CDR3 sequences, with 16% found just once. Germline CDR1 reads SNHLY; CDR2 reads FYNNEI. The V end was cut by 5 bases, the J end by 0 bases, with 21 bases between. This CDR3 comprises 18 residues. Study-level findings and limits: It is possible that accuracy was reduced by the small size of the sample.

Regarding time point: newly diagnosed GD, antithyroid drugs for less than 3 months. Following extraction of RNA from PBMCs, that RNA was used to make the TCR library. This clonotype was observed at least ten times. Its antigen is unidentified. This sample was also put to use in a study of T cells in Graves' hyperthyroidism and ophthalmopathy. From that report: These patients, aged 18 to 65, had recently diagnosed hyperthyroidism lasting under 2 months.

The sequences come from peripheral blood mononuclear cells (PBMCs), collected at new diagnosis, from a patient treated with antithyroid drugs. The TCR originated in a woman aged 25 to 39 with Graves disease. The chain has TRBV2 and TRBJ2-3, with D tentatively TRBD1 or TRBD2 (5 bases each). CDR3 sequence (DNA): TGTGCCAGCAGTATAGATGGGACCGCTTCTCTGAGCACAGATACGCAGTATTTT. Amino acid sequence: CASSIDGTASLSTDTQYF.